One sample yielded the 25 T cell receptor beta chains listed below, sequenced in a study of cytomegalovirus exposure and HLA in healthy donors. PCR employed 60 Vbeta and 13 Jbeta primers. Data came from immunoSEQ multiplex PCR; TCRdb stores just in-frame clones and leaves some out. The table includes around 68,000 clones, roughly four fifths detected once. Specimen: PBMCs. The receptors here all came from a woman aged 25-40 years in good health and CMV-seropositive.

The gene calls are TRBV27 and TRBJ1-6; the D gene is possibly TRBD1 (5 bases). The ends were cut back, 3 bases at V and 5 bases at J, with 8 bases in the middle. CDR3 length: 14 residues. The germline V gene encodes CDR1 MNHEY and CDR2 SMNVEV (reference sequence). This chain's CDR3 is CASSLTDDNSPLHF. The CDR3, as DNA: TGTGCCAGCAGTTTGACAGACGATAATTCACCCCTCCACTTT.

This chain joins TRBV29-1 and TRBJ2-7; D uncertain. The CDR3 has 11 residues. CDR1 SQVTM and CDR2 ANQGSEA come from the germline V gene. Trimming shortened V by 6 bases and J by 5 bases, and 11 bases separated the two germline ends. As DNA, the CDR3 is TGCAGCGTCCCTGGAGCCCACGAGCAGTACTTC. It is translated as CSVPGAHEQYF.

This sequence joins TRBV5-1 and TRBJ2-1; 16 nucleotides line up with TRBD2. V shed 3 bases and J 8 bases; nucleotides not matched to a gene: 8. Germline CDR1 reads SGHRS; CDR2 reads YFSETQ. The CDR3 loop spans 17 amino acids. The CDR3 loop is CASSSGLAGGPRDEQFF. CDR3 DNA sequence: TGCGCCAGCAGCTCGGGACTAGCGGGAGGGCCTAGGGATGAGCAGTTCTTC. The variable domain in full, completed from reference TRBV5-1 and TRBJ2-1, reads KAGVTQTPRYLIKTRGQQVTLSCSPISGHRSVSWYQQTPGQGLQFLFEYFSETQRNKGNFPGRFSGRQFSNSRSEMNVSTLELGDSALYLCASSSGLAGGPRDEQFFGPGTRLTVL.

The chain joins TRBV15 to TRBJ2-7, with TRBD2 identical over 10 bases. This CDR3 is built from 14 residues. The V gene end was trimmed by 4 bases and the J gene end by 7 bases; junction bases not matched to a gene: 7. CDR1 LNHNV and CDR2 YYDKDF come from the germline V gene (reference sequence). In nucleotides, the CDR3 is TGTGCCACCAGCAAACAGACTAGCGGGCGGGAGCAGTACTTC. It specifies CATSKQTSGREQYF.

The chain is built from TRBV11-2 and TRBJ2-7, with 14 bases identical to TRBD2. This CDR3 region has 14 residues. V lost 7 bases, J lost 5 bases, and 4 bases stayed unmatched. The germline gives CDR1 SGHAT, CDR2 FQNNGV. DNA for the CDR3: TGTGCCAGCATCGGACTAGCGGGAGGTAACGAGCAGTACTTC. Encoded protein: CASIGLAGGNEQYF.

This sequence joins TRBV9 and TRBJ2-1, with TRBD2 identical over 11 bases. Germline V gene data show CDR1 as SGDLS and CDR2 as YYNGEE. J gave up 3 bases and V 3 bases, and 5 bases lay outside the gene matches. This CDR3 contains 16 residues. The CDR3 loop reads CASSASTSGGYNEQFF. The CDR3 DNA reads TGTGCCAGCAGCGCTTCTACTAGCGGGGGCTACAATGAGCAGTTCTTC.

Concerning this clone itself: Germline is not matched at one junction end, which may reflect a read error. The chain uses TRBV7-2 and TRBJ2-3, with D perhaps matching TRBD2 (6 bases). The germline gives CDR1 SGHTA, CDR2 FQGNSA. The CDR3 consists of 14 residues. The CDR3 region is CASSLGDSSNTQYF. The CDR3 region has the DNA TGTGCCAGCAGTTTAGGGGACTCGTCAAATACGCAGTATTTT. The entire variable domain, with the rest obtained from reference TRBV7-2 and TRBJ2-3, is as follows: GAGVSQSPSNKVTEKGKDVELRCDPISGHTALYWYRQSLGQGLEFLIYFQGNSAPDKSGLPSDRFSAERTGGSVSTLTIQRTQQEDSAVYLCASSLGDSSNTQYFGPGTRLTVL.

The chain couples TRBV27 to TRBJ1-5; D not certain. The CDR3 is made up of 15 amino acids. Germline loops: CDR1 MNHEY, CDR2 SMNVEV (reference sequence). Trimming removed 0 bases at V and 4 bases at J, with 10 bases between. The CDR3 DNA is TGTGCCAGCAGTTTATCAACCGGTGGTAATCAGCCCCAGCATTTT. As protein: CASSLSTGGNQPQHF.

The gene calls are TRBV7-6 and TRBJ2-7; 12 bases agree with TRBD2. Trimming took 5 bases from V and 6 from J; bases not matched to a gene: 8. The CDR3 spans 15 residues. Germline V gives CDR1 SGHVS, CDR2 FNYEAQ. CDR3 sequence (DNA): TGTGCCAGCAGCGCAGCTAGCGGGAGGGCTACCGAGCAGTACTTC. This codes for CASSAASGRATEQYF.

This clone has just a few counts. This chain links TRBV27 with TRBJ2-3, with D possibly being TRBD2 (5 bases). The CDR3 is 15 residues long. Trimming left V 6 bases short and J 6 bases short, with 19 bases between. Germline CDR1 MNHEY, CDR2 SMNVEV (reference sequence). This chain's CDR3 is CASSEWTSRRDTQYF. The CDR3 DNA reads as TGTGCCAGCAGCGAATGGACTTCACGGAGGGATACGCAGTATTTT.

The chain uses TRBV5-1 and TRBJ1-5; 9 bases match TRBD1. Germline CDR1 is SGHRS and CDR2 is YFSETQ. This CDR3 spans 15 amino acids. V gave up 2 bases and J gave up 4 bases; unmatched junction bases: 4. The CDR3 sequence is CASSFRDRGNQPQHF. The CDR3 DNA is TGCGCCAGCAGCTTTAGAGACAGGGGGAATCAGCCCCAGCATTTT.

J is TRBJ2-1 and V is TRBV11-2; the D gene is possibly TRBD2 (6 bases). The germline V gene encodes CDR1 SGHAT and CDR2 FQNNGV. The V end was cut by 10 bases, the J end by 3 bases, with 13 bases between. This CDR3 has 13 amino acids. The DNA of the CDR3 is TGTGCCATTCCGGGACTTTTCTACAATGAGCAGTTCTTC. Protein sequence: CAIPGLFYNEQFF.

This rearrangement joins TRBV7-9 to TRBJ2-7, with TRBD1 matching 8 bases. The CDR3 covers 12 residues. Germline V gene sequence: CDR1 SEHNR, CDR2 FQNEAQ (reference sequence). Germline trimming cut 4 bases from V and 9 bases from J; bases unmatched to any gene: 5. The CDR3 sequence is CASSSGQVVQYF. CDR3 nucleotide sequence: TGTGCCAGCAGCTCGGGACAGGTGGTGCAGTACTTC.

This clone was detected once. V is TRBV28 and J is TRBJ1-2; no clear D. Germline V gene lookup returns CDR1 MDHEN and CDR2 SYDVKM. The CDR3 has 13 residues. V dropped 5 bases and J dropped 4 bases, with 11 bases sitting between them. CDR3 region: CASSPRSLYGYTF. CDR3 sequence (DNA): TGTGCCAGCAGTCCTAGGTCCCTCTATGGCTACACCTTC.

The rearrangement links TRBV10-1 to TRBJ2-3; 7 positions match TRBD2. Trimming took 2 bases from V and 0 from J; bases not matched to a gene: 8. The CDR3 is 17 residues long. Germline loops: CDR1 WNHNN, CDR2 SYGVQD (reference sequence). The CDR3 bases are TGCGCCAGCAGTGAGGTGTGGGAGGGTACAAGCACAGATACGCAGTATTTT. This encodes CASSEVWEGTSTDTQYF.

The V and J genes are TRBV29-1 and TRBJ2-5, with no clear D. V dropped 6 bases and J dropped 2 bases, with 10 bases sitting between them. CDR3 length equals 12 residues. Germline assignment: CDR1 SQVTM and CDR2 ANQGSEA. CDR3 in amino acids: CSVTLGQETQYF. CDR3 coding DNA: TGCAGCGTCACTCTAGGACAAGAGACCCAGTACTTC.

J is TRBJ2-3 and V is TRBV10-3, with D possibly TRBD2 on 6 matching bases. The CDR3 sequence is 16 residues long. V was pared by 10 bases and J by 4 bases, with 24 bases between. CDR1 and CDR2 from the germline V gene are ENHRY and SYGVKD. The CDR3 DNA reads TGTGCCACGACTGGCTGGGGGGAAGGGATCCCAGATACGCAGTATTTT. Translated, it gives CATTGWGEGIPDTQYF.

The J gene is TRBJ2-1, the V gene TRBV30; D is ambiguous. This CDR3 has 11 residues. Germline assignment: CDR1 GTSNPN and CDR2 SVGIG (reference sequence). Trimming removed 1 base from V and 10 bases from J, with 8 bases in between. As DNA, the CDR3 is TGTGCCTGGAGTGATTTCGGGGAGCAGTTCTTC. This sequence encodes CAWSDFGEQFF.

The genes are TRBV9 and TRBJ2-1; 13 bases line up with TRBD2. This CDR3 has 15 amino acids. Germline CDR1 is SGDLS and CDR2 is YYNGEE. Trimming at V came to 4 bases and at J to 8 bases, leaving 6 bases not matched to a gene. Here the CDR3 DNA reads TGTGCCAGCAGCTTCGGGACTAGCGGGAATTATGAGCAGTTCTTC. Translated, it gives CASSFGTSGNYEQFF.

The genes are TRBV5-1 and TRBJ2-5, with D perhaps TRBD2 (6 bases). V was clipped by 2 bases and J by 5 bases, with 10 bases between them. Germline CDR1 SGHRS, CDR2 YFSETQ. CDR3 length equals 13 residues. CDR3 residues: CASSFSGDETQYF. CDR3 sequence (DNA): TGCGCCAGCAGCTTCTCGGGAGACGAGACCCAGTACTTC. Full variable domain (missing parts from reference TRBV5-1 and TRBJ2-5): KAGVTQTPRYLIKTRGQQVTLSCSPISGHRSVSWYQQTPGQGLQFLFEYFSETQRNKGNFPGRFSGRQFSNSRSEMNVSTLELGDSALYLCASSFSGDETQYFGPGTRLLVL.

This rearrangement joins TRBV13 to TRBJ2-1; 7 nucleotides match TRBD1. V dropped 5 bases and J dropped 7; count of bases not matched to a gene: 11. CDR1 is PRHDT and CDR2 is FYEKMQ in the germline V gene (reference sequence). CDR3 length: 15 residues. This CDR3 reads CASSGELDRINEQFF. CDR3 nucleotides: TGTGCCAGCAGCGGAGAGTTGGACAGGATTAATGAGCAGTTCTTC.

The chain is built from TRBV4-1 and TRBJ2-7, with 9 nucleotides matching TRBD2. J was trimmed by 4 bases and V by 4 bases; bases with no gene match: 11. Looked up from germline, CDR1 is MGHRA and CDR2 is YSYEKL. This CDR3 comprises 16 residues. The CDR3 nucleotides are TGCGCCAGCAGCCCCGGTGGCGGGAGGGCCTTATACGAGCAGTACTTC. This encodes CASSPGGGRALYEQYF.

CDR3 in amino acids: CASSERNRYTEAFF. In nucleotides, the CDR3 is TGTGCCAGCTCCGAAAGAAACAGGTACACTGAAGCTTTCTTT. The chain employs TRBV27 and TRBJ1-1, with a possible D match to TRBD1 (5 bases). Germline assignment: CDR1 MNHEY and CDR2 SMNVEV (reference sequence). Trimming took off 8 bases at V and 3 bases at J, with 16 bases between the two ends. This CDR3 is built from 14 residues.

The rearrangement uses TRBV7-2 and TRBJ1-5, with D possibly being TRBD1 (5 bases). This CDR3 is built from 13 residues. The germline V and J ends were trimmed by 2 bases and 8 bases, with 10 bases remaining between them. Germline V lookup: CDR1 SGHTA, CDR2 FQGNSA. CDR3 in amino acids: CASSLTGIEPQHF. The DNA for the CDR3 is TGTGCCAGCAGCTTAACAGGCATAGAGCCCCAGCATTTT.

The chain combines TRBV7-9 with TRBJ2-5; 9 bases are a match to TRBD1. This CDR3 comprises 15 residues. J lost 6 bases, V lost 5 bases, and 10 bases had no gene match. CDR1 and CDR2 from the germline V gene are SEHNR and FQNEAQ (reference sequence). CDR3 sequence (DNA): TGTGCCAGCAGCGATGGACAGGGGTTAGGGAAGACCCAGTACTTC. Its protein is CASSDGQGLGKTQYF.